Listed below are T cell receptor beta chains from one sample, sequenced in a study of CD8+ T cells in alopecia areata. The repertoire was sequenced with immunoSEQ multiplex PCR; TCRdb's copy has only in-frame clones and lacks some. Here the sample spans roughly 150,000 clones, 40% to 60% being singletons. Source: CD8+ T cells sorted from blood, taken at week 0. All receptors derive from a human donor with alopecia areata. CDR3s leave out the opening cysteine and the closing phenylalanine or tryptophan. The order of the fields is J gene, V gene, CDR3 protein.

j_call: TRBJ2-3; v_call: TRBV11-2; cdr3_aa: ASSPSGGALGTQY
j_call: TRBJ2-1; v_call: TRBV29-1; cdr3_aa: SAVELADYNEQF
j_call: TRBJ2-6; v_call: TRBV6-4; cdr3_aa: ASSDKSGANVLT
j_call: TRBJ2-7; v_call: TRBV29-1; cdr3_aa: SVGLVPEQY
j_call: TRBJ1-2; v_call: TRBV4-3; cdr3_aa: ASSQDSGADYGYT
j_call: TRBJ2-2; v_call: TRBV6-5; cdr3_aa: ASSLTDSNTGELF
j_call: TRBJ2-2; v_call: TRBV14; cdr3_aa: ASSRDLGTGELF
j_call: TRBJ1-6; v_call: TRBV11-2; cdr3_aa: ASSPPTGFENSPLH
j_call: TRBJ1-6; v_call: TRBV5-6; cdr3_aa: ASSIRDRNNSPLH
j_call: TRBJ1-2; v_call: TRBV7-6; cdr3_aa: ASSLAATGIGGGYT
j_call: TRBJ2-4; v_call: TRBV4-1; cdr3_aa: ASSHPGTGENIQY
j_call: TRBJ2-1; v_call: TRBV13; cdr3_aa: ASSLAGAFNEQF
j_call: TRBJ1-5; v_call: TRBV27; cdr3_aa: ASRELRGNQPQH
j_call: TRBJ2-7; v_call: TRBV10-3; cdr3_aa: AIRETYEQY
j_call: TRBJ1-6; v_call: TRBV30; cdr3_aa: AGGRSSYNSPLH
j_call: TRBJ1-5; v_call: TRBV7-3; cdr3_aa: ASSHDRNQPQH
j_call: TRBJ1-1; v_call: TRBV7-2; cdr3_aa: ASSLGNSRDTEAF
j_call: TRBJ2-1; v_call: TRBV19; cdr3_aa: ASSPGIYNEQF
j_call: TRBJ1-2; v_call: TRBV18; cdr3_aa: ASSPSETNYGYT